The subject of this entry is one TCR beta chain. Its antigen is undetermined. One base away lies a much larger clone, so this may be a sequencing read error. These data come from a study of regulatory T cells in long-lasting Graves disease. The study's findings and limits: Persistent patients had more shared public clonotypes (fewer than 3,000) than new patients (around 950).

Time point indicated: persistent/refractory GD, antithyroid drugs over 5 years with positive TRAb. The TCR library was made from RNA that had been extracted from PBMCs in TRIzol. For TCR beta, libraries came from iRepertoire HTBI primers and Arm-PCR of CDR3 regions. One entry per CDR3 protein results from TCRdb running MiXCR on the multiplex PCR reads. The sample carries about 470,000 distinct CDR3 sequences, around 20% recorded once. CDR1 and CDR2 from the germline V gene are MNHNS and SASEGT. The CDR3 is 13 amino acids. Trimming left V 7 bases short and J 3 bases short, with 13 bases between. The chain employs TRBV6-1 and TRBJ2-7; D gene unclear. The clonotype originates from a female donor with Graves disease. The sample was peripheral blood mononuclear cells (PBMCs), taken when the disease was refractory, from a patient treated with antithyroid drugs. The CDR3 coding sequence is TGTGCCAGCAATGTAATGCAGAGCTACGAGCAGTACTTC. Translation gives CASNVMQSYEQYF.